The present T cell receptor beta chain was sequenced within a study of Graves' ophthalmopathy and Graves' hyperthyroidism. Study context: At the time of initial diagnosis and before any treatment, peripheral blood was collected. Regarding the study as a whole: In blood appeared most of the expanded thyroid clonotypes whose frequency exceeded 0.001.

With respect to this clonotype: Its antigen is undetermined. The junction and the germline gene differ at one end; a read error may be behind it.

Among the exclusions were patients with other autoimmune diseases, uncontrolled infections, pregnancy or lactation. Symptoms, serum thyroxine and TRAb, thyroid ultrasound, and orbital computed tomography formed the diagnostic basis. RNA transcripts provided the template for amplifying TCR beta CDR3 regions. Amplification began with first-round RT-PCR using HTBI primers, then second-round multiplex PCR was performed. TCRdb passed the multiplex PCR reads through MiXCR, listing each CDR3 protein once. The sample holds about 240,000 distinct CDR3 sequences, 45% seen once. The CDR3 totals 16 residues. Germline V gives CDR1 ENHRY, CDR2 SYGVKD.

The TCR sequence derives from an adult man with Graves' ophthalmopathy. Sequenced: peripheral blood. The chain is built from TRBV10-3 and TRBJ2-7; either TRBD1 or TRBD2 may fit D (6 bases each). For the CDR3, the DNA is TGTGCCAGCAGTGACTCGTACATCAGGGGACTCCACGAGCAGTACTTC. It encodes CASSDSYIRGLHEQYF.